This T cell receptor beta chain was captured by sequencing in a study of CD8 T cells in Susac syndrome. RNA in amounts of roughly 0.5 to 1 ug was reverse transcribed with random hexamers. One entry per CDR3 protein results from TCRdb running MiXCR on the immunoSEQ multiplex PCR reads. The sample includes tens of thousands of distinct CDR3 sequences, roughly 92% of them seen just once. CDR1 and CDR2 from the germline V gene are MDHEN and SYDVKM. The CDR3 runs 18 residues. Trimming took 5 bases from V and 3 from J, leaving 26 bases between them. This chain connects TRBV28 to TRBJ2-7, with D perhaps matching TRBD2 (7 bases). Input material: CD8+ T cells from PBMCs. The receptor was isolated from a human donor with Susac syndrome. CDR3 nucleotides: TGTGCCAGCAGTCCAACCCTCCATAAAAGGGGGGGAGACTACGAGCAGTACTTC. Translating it yields CASSPTLHKRGGDYEQYF.